The text below deals with one T cell receptor (beta chain). The CDR3 extends over 15 amino acids. The sample belongs to a study of early T cells in non-severe SARS-CoV-2 infection. TCRdb analysed the 5' RACE reads with MiXCR anew, one entry per CDR3 protein. The data show approximately 69,000 distinct CDR3 sequences, roughly an eighth seen once. V is TRBV21-1 and J is TRBJ1-1. TRBV21-1 is an annotated pseudogene. Here the sequenced sample was whole blood, taken at baseline. The source is an adult who was a healthcare worker with PCR-confirmed SARS-CoV-2 infection or an uninfected control (not recorded which). CDR3 amino acids: CASVCSLPRVSEAFF. The CDR3, as DNA: TGTGCCAGCGTCTGTTCCTTACCTAGGGTGTCTGAAGCTTTCTTT.